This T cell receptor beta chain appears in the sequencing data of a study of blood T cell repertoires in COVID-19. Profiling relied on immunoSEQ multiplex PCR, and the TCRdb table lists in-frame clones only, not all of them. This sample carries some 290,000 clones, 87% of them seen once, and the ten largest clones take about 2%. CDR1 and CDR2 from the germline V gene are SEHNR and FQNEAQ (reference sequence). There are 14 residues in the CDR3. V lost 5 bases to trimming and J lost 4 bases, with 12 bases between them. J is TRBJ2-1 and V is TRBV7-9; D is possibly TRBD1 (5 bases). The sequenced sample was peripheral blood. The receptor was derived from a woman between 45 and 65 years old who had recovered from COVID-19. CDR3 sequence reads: CASSRTTAYNEQFF. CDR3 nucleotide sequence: TGTGCCAGCAGCCGGACGACAGCTTACAATGAGCAGTTCTTC. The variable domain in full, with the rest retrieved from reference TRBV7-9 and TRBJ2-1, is DTGVSQNPRHKITKRGQNVTFRCDPISEHNRLYWYRQTLGQGPEFLTYFQNEAQLEKSRLLSDRFSAERPKGSFSTLEIQRTEQGDSAMYLCASSRTTAYNEQFFGPGTRLTVL.